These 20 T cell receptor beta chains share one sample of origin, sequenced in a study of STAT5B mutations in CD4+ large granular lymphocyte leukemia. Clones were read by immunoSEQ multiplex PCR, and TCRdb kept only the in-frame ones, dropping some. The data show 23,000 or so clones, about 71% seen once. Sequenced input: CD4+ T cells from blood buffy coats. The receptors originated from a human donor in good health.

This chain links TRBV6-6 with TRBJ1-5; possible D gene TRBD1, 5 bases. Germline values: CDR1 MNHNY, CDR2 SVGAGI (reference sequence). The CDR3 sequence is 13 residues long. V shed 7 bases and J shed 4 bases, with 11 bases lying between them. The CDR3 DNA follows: TGTGCCAGCATTAGGGGTGCGAATCAGCCCCAGCATTTT. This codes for CASIRGANQPQHF.

CDR3 coding DNA: TGCGCCAGCAGCTCTGGTAGCGCCCCCGAGCAGTACTTC. Translating it yields CASSSGSAPEQYF. The J gene is TRBJ2-7, the V gene TRBV5-1; weak D call: TRBD2 (5 bases). CDR1 and CDR2 from the germline V gene are SGHRS and YFSETQ. Trimming stripped 3 bases from V and 6 bases from J, with 13 bases between. The CDR3 spans 13 residues.

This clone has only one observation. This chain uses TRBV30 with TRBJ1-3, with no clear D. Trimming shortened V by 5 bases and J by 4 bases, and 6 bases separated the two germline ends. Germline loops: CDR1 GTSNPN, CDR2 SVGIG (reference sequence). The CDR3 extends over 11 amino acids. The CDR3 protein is CAWLPGNTIYF. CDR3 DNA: TGTGCCTGGCTCCCGGGAAACACCATATATTTT.

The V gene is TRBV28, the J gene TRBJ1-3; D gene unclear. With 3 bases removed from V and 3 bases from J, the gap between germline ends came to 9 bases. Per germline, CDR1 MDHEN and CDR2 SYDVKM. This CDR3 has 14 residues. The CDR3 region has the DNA TGTGCCAGCAGTTTCAGCAGAATTGGAAACACCATATATTTT. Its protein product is CASSFSRIGNTIYF.

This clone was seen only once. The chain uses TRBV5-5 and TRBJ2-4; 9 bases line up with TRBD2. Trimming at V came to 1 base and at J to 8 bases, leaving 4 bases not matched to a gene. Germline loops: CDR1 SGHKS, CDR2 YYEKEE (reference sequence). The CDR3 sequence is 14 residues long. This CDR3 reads CASSLSSGTDIQYF. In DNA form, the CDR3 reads TGTGCCAGCAGCTTGTCTAGCGGGACGGACATTCAGTACTTC.

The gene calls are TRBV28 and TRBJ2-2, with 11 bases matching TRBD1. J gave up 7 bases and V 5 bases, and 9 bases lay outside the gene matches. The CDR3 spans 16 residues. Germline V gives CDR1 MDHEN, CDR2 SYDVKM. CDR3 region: CASSGTDRGLGGELFF. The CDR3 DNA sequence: TGTGCCAGCAGTGGGACGGACAGGGGGCTCGGCGGGGAGCTGTTTTTT.

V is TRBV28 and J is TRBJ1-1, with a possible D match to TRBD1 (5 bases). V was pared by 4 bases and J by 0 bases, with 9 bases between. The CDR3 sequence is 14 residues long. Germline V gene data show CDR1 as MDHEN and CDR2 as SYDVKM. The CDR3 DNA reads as TGTGCCAGCAGTTGGGAACAGGTGAACACTGAAGCTTTCTTT. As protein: CASSWEQVNTEAFF.

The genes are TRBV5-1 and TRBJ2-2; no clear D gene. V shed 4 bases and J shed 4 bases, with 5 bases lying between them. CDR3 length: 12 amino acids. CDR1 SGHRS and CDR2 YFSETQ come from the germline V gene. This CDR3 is CASSEPTGELFF. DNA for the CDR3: TGCGCCAGCAGCGAGCCCACCGGGGAGCTGTTTTTT.

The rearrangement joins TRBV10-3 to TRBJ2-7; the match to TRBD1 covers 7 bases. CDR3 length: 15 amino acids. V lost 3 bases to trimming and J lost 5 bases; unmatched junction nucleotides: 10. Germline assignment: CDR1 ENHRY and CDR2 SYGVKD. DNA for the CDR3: TGTGCCATCAGTGAAACAGGGGCTCTAGGGAACGAGCAGTACTTC. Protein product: CAISETGALGNEQYF.

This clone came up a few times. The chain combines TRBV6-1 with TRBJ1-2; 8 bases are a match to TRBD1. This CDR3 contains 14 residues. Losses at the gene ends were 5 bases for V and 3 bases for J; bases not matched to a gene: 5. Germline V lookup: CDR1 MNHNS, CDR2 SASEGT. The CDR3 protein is CASSIGQGDYGYTF. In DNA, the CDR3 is TGTGCCAGCAGTATCGGACAGGGCGACTATGGCTACACCTTC.

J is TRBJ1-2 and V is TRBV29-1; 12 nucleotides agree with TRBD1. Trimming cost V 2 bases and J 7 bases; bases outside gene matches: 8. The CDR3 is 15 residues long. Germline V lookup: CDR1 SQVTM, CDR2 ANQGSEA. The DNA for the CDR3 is TGCAGCGTTGAACGCTCGGGACAGGGGGCCTCTGGCTACACCTTC. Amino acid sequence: CSVERSGQGASGYTF.

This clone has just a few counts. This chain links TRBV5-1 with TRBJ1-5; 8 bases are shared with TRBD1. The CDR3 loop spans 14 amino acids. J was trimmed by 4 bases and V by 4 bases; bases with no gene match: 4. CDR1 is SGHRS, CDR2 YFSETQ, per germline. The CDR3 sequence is CASSPGTGNQPQHF. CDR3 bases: TGCGCCAGCAGCCCCGGGACAGGTAATCAGCCCCAGCATTTT.

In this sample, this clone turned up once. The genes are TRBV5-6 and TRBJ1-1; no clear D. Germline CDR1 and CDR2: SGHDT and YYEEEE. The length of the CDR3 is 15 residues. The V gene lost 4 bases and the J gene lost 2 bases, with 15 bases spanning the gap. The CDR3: CASSRRTERNTEAFF. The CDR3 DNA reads TGTGCCAGCAGCCGTCGGACGGAGCGTAACACTGAAGCTTTCTTT.

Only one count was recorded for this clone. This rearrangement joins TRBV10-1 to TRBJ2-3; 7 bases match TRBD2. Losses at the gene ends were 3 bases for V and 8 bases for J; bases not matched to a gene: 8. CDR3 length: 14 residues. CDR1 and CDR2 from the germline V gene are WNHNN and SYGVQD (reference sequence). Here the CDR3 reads CASSEGAGGSTQYF. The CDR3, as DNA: TGCGCCAGCAGTGAAGGGGCCGGGGGGAGTACGCAGTATTTT.

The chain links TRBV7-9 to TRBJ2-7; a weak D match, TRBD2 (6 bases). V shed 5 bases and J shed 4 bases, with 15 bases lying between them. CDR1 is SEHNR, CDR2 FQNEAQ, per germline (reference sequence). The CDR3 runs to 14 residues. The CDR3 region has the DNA TGTGCCAGCAGCCCCGCACTAGCAAAGTACGAGCAGTACTTC. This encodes CASSPALAKYEQYF.

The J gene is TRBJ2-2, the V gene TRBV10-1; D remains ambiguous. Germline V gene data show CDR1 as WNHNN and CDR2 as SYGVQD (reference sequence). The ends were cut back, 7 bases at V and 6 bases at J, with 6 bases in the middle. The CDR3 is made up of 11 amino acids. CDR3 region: CASKGAGELFF. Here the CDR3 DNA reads TGCGCCAGCAAGGGCGCCGGGGAGCTGTTTTTT.

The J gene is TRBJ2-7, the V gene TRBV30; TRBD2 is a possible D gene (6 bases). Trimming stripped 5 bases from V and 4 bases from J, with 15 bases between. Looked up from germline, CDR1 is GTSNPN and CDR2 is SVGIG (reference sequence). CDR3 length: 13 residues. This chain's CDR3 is CAWDTGLSYEQYF. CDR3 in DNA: TGTGCCTGGGACACGGGACTTTCATACGAGCAGTACTTC.

CDR3 amino acids: CASSLESLSTDTQYF. In nucleotides, the CDR3 is TGTGCCAGCAGCTTAGAATCCCTTAGCACAGATACGCAGTATTTT. V usage is TRBV11-2 and J usage is TRBJ2-3; no reliable D call. Germline CDR1 reads SGHAT; CDR2 reads FQNNGV. The CDR3 is 15 residues long. Between the trimmed V and J ends, which lost 0 bases and 0 bases, there was a span of 7 bases.

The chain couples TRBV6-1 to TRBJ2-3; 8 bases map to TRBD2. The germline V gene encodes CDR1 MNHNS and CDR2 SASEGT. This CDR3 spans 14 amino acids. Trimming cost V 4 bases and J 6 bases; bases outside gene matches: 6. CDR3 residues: CASSASAGVDTQYF. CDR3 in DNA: TGTGCCAGCAGTGCATCAGCGGGAGTGGATACGCAGTATTTT.

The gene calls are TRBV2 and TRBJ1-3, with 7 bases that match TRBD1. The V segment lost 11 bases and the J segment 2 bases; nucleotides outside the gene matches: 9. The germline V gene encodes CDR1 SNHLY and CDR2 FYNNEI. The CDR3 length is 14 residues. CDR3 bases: TGTGCCTCAACAGGGGAGAAAGCTGGAAACACCATATATTTT. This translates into CASTGEKAGNTIYF.